This TCR beta chain was profiled in a study of lymphopenia after photon versus proton radiotherapy. General study points: After the lymphocyte nadir, photon-treated repertoires showed oligoclonal expansion, especially of CD8+ Temra cells.

V lost 0 bases and J lost 12, with 14 bases in between. This CDR3 is 14 amino acids long. Germline loops: CDR1 SGHTA, CDR2 FQGNSA. The table came from immunoSEQ multiplex PCR; TCRdb's copy has only in-frame clones and leaves some out. The sample records more than 15,000 clones, roughly 81% being singletons. As to this clone: What it binds is unknown.

This clonotype was sampled from a woman between 45 and 60 years old with pancreatic cancer. The sequencing here drew on peripheral blood, taken from a patient treated with photon-based radiotherapy. The genes are TRBV7-2 and TRBJ1-4; weak D call: TRBD1 (5 bases). Here the CDR3 DNA reads TGTGCCAGCAGCTTAGCTTATGGGACTGAGGAACTGTTTTTT. This encodes CASSLAYGTEELFF.